This record covers a single T cell receptor (beta chain). What it recognizes is unknown. TCRdb's copy holds only in-frame clones and misses some; the assay was immunoSEQ multiplex PCR. The sample has around 990,000 clones; 70% to 80% are singletons. Germline values: CDR1 ENHRY, CDR2 SYGVKD. The CDR3 totals 16 residues. V was shortened by 0 bases and J by 5 bases, with 16 bases between the two germline ends. This record belongs to a study of shared clonotypes between healthy human individuals. As for the study in general: Donors consisted of two women and a few men between 18 and 49. For every donor, three CD4 naive, three CD4 memory, two CD8 naive and one CD8 memory plates were used. General observations from the study: Estimated richness values were generally larger in naive subsets than in memory subsets. The four-donor shared clonotypes exceeded non-shared clonotypes in generation probability, with non-shared ones scoring lower.

This clonotype originated in a man aged 18 to 35 in good health. Some clones in this sample may be carry-over from other donors' samples. V and J are TRBV10-3 and TRBJ1-2, with D perhaps matching TRBD1 (5 bases). What was sequenced was memory CD4+ T cells from PBMCs. This sample's subset: CD45RA-negative fraction. CDR3 residues: CAISESKGIRRYGYTF. In DNA, the CDR3 is TGTGCCATCAGTGAGTCAAAGGGGATCCGCAGGTATGGCTACACCTTC.